This T cell receptor beta chain was identified in a study of cytomegalovirus exposure and HLA in healthy donors. Study-level background: A data release that came early held roughly 90 million unique TCRs from HLA-typed donors.

With V trimmed by 6 bases and J by 5 bases, 7 bases remained unmatched. Per the germline V gene, CDR1 is MNHEY and CDR2 is SVGAGI. The CDR3 totals 15 residues. The study, taken as a whole, reports: Exclusion as indistinguishable affected some V segments, including TRBV6-2 and TRBV6-3.

PCR used 60 Vbeta primers and 13 Jbeta primers. Libraries were prepared by immunoSEQ multiplex PCR; TCRdb keeps only in-frame clonotypes and omits some of them. This sample yields 160,000 or so clones, of which 55% to 75% are seen a single time; less than 2.5% belongs to the top ten. Comment on this clone: Its specificity is unknown.

Although they were nominally healthy when sampled, donors likely had unrecorded immune exposures. No CMV serostatus was recorded for this donor. V and J are TRBV6-5 and TRBJ2-1; 10 bases match TRBD1. Source material: PBMCs. This TCR was recovered from a human donor in good health. Here the CDR3 DNA reads TGTGCCAGCAGGGAGACAGGGGGCAAACACAATGAGCAGTTCTTC. Translated: CASRETGGKHNEQFF.